The 13 T cell receptor beta chains in this list originate from one sample, sequenced in a study of blood T cell repertoires in COVID-19. Only in-frame clones appear in the TCRdb table, and some are missing; sequencing was by immunoSEQ multiplex PCR. In the table there are a few hundred thousand clones, approximately 83% of which are singletons. The sequenced sample was PBMCs or T cells enriched from blood (not recorded which). The receptors stem from a woman aged 35 to 49 with acute COVID-19.

This rearrangement joins TRBV11-1 to TRBJ2-3; 11 bases match TRBD2. The V and J ends lost 2 bases and 3 bases, in that order; junction bases with no gene match: 4. Germline CDR1 reads SGHAT; CDR2 reads FQDESV (reference sequence). This CDR3 comprises 16 residues. As DNA, the CDR3 is TGTGCCAGCAGCTTATGGGCTAGCGGGAGGACAGATACGCAGTATTTT. Amino acid sequence: CASSLWASGRTDTQYF.

CDR3 residues: CASSSGLTTGELFF. CDR3 in DNA: TGTGCCAGCAGCTCGGGACTCACAACCGGGGAGCTGTTTTTT. This rearrangement joins TRBV7-7 to TRBJ2-2; a possible D gene is TRBD2 (6 bases). Germline V gene sequence: CDR1 SSHAT, CDR2 FNYEAQ (reference sequence). Trimming shortened V by 4 bases and J by 5 bases, and 11 bases separated the two germline ends. The CDR3 totals 14 residues.

The gene calls are TRBV19 and TRBJ2-1; 7 positions agree with TRBD2. CDR3 size: 15 residues. Germline CDR1 reads LNHDA; CDR2 reads SQIVND (reference sequence). Unmatched junction bases numbered 6, after V lost 3 bases and J lost 4 bases. Written as DNA, the CDR3 is TGTGCCAGTAGTATTTTTGCGGGAGAGTACAATGAGCAGTTCTTC. Translated: CASSIFAGEYNEQFF.

This clone was seen a single time. The genes are TRBV9 and TRBJ2-1; possible D gene TRBD2, 5 bases. This CDR3 contains 13 residues. V was pared by 1 base and J by 7 bases, with 9 bases between. Germline CDR1 and CDR2: SGDLS and YYNGEE. The CDR3 DNA reads TGTGCCAGCAGCGTAACCAGCGGTAATGAGCAGTTCTTC. Residues: CASSVTSGNEQFF.

The chain employs TRBV11-2 and TRBJ2-7; maybe TRBD2 (6 bases). The CDR3 loop spans 14 amino acids. Looked up from germline, CDR1 is SGHAT and CDR2 is FQNNGV. Deletions cut 1 base from V and 5 bases from J, with 12 bases between. In nucleotides, the CDR3 is TGTGCCAGCAGCTTAGGAAGACTAGAACACGAGCAGTACTTC. Protein sequence: CASSLGRLEHEQYF.

The chain links TRBV4-2 to TRBJ2-1, with 9 bases that match TRBD2. This CDR3 is built from 16 residues. Germline CDR1 and CDR2: LGHNA and YNFKEQ. After removal of 4 bases from V and 7 bases from J, the junction contained 11 bases not matched to a gene. CDR3 protein: CASSPIGAGGPNEQFF. In DNA, the CDR3 is TGTGCCAGCAGCCCCATTGGGGCGGGAGGGCCTAATGAGCAGTTCTTC.

V usage is TRBV7-9 and J usage is TRBJ2-1; no clear D gene. CDR3 size: 16 residues. V was cut by 5 bases and J by 3 bases, with 17 bases left in between. Germline V gives CDR1 SEHNR, CDR2 FQNEAQ (reference sequence). Written as DNA, the CDR3 is TGTGCCAGCAGCCGATTTCTAGTAGGTGTCTACAATGAGCAGTTCTTC. Translated, it gives CASSRFLVGVYNEQFF. Complete variable domain (other parts from reference TRBV7-9 and TRBJ2-1): DTGVSQNPRHKITKRGQNVTFRCDPISEHNRLYWYRQTLGQGPEFLTYFQNEAQLEKSRLLSDRFSAERPKGSFSTLEIQRTEQGDSAMYLCASSRFLVGVYNEQFFGPGTRLTVL.

The chain has TRBV11-3 and TRBJ1-1; D might be TRBD1 (6 bases). Germline CDR1 and CDR2: SGHNT and YENEEA. Trimming removed 2 bases from V and 2 bases from J, with 9 bases in between. The CDR3 runs 14 residues. The CDR3 DNA reads as TGTGCCAGCAGCTTACGCGGGGGCAACACTGAAGCTTTCTTT. Amino acid sequence: CASSLRGGNTEAFF.

The V gene is TRBV29-1, the J gene TRBJ2-1, with 14 nucleotides matching TRBD2. V shed 7 bases, J shed 5 bases, and the junction held 10 bases outside the gene matches. CDR1 SQVTM and CDR2 ANQGSEA come from the germline V gene. The CDR3 is made up of 16 amino acids. DNA for the CDR3: TGCAGCGCAGTGGGACTAGCGGGAGCTAGGAACAATGAGCAGTTCTTC. This encodes CSAVGLAGARNNEQFF.

Here the CDR3 reads CSVEAGSTDTQYF. The CDR3 region has the DNA TGCAGCGTTGAAGCGGGTAGCACAGATACGCAGTATTTT. This chain connects TRBV29-1 to TRBJ2-3; D is unclear. V shed 1 base and J shed 0 bases, with 5 bases lying between them. The CDR3 runs to 13 residues. Germline-derived CDR1 and CDR2 are SQVTM and ANQGSEA.

The chain carries TRBV7-6 and TRBJ2-2, with 8 bases that match TRBD2. Per germline, CDR1 SGHVS and CDR2 FNYEAQ. V shed 6 bases and J 3 bases; nucleotides not matched to a gene: 9. CDR3 length: 16 residues. CDR3 loop: CASRMEAGGDTGELFF. As DNA, the CDR3 is TGTGCCAGCAGAATGGAGGCGGGAGGAGACACCGGGGAGCTGTTTTTT.

V and J are TRBV9 and TRBJ1-3; D ambiguous. Germline V gives CDR1 SGDLS, CDR2 YYNGEE. The CDR3 is 17 amino acids. Trimming pared 0 bases from V and 0 bases from J, leaving 13 bases between. The CDR3 sequence: CASSVEEGRASGNTIYF. In DNA form, the CDR3 reads TGTGCCAGCAGCGTAGAGGAGGGAAGAGCCTCTGGAAACACCATATATTTT.

The chain has TRBV4-3 and TRBJ1-2; 7 bases align to TRBD1. Germline CDR1 LGHNA, CDR2 YSLEER. This CDR3 region has 16 residues. The ends lost 4 bases at V and 7 bases at J; junction bases unmatched: 15. CDR3 coding DNA: TGCGCCAGCAGCCGCCGGATAGCGGCAGGGGGGACTGGCTACACCTTC. Translated, it gives CASSRRIAAGGTGYTF.